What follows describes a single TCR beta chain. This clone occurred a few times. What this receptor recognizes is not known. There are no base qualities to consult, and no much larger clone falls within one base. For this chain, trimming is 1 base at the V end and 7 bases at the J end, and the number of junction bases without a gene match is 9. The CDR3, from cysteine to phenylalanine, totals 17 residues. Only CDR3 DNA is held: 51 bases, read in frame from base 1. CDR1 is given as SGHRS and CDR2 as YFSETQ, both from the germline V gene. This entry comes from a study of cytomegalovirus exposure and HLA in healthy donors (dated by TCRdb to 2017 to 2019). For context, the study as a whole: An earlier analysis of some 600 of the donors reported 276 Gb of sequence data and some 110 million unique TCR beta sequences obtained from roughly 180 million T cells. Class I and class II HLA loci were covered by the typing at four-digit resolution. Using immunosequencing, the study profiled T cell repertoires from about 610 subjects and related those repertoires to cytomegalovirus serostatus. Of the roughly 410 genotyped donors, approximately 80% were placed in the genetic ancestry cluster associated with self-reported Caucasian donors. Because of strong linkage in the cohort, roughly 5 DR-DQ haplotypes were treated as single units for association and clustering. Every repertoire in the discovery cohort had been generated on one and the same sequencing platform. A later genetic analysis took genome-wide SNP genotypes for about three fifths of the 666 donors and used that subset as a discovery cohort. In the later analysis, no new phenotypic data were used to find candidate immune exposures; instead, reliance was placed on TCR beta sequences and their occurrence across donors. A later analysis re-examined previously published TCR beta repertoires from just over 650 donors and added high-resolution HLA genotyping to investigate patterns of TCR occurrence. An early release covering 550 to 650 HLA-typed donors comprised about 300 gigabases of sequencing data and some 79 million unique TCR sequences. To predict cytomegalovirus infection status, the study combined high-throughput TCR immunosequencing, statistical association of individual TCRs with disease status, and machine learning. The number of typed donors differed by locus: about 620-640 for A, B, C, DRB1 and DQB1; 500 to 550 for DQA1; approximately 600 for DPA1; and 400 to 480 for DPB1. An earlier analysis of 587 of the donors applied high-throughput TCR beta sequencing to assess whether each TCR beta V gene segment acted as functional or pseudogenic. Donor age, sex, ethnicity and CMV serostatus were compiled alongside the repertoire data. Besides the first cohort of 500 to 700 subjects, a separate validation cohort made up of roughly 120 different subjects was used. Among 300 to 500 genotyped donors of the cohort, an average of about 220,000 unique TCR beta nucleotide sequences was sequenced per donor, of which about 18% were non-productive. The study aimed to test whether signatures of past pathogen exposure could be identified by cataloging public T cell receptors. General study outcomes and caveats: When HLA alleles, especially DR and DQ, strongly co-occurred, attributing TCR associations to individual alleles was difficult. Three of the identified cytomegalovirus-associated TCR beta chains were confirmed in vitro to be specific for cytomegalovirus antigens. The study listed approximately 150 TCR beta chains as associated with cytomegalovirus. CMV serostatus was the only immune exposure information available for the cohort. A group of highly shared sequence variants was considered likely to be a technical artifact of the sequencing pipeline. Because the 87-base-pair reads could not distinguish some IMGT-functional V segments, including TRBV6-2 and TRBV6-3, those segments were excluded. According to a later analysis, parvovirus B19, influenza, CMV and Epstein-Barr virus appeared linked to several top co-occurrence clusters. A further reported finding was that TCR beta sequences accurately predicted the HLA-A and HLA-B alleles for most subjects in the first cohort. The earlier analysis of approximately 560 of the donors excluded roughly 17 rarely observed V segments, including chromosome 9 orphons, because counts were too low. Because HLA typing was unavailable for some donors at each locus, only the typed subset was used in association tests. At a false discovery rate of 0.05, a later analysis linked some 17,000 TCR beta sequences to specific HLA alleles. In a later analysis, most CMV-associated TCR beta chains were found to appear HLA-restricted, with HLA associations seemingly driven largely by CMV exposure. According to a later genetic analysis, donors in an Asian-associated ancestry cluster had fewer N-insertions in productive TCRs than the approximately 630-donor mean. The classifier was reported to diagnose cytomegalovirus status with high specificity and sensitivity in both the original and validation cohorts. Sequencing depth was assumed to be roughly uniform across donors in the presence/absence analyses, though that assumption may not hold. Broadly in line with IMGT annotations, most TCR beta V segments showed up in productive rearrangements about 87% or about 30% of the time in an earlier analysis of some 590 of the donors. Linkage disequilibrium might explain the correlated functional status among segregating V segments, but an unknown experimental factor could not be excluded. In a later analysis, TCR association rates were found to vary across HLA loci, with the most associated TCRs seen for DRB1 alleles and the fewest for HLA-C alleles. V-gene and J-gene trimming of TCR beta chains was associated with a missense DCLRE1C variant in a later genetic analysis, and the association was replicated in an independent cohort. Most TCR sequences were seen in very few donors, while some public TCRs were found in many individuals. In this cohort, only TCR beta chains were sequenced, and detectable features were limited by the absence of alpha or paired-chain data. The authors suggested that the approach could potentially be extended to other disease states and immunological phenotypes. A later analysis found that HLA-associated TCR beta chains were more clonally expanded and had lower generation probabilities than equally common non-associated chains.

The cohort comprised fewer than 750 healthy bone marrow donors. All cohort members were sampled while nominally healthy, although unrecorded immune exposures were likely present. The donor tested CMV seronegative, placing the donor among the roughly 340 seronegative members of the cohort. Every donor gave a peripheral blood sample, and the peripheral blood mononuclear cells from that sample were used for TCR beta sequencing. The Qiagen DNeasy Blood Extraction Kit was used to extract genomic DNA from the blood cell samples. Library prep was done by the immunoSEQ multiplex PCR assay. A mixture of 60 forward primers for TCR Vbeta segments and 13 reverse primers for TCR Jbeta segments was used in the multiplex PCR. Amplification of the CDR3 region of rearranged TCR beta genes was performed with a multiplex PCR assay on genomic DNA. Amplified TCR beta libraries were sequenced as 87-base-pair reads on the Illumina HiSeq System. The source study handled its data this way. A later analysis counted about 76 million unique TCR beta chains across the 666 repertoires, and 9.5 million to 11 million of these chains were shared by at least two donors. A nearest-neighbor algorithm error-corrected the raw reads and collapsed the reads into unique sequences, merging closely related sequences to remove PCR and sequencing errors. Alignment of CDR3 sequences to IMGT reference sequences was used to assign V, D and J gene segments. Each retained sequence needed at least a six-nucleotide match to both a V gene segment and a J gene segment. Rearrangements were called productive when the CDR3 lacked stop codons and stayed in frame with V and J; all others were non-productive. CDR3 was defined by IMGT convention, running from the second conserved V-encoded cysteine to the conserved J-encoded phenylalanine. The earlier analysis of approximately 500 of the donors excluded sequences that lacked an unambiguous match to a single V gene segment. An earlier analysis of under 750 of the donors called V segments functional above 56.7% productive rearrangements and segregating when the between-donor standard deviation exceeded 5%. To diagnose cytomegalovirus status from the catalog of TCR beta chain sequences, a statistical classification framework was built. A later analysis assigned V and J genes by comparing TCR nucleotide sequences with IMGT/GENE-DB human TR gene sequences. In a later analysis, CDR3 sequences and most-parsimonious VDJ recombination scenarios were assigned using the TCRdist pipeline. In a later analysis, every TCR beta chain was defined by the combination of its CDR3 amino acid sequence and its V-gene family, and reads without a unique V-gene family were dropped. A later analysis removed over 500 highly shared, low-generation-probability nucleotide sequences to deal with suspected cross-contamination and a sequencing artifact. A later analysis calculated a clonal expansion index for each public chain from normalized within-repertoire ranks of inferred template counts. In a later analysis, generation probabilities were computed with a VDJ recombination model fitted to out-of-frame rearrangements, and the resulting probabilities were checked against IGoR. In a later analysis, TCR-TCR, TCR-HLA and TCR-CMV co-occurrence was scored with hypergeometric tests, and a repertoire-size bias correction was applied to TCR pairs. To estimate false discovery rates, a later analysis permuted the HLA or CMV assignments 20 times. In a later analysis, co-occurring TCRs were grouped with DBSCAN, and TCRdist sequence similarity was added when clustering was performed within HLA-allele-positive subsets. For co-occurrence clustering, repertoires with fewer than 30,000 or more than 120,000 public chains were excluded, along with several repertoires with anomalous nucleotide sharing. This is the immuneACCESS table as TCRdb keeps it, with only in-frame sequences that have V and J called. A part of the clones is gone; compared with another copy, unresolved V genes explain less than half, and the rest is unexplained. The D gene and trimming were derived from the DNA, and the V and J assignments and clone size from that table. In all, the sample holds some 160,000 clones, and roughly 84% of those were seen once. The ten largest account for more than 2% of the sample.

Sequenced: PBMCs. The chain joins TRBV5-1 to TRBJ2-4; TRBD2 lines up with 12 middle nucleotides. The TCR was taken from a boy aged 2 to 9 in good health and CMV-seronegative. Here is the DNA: TGCGCCAGCAGCTTGTCTGTGACCGGGACTAGCGGGAACATTCAGTACTTC. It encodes CASSLSVTGTSGNIQYF.